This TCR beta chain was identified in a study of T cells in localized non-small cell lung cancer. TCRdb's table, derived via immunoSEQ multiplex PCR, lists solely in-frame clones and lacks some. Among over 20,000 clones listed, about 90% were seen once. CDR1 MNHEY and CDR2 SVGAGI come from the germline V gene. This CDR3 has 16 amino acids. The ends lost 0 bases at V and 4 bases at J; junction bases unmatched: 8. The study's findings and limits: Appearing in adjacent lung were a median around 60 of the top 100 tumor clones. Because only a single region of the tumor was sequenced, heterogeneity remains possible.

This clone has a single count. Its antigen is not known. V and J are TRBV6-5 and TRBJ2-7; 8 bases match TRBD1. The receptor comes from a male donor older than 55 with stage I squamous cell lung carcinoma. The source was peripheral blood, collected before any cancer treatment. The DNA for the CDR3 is TGTGCCAGCAGTTACTCGATGGCAGGGGGCCGATACGAGCAGTACTTC. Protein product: CASSYSMAGGRYEQYF.